These 12 T cell receptor beta chains were sequenced from one sample in a study of cytomegalovirus exposure and HLA in healthy donors. In the PCR, 60 Vbeta and 13 Jbeta primers were used. Sequencing used immunoSEQ multiplex PCR; TCRdb keeps in-frame clones, though not all of them. The sample records 90,000 to 120,000 clones, 60% to 80% being singletons. The sample taken for sequencing was PBMCs. Receptors were obtained from a young man in good health and CMV-seronegative.

The chain combines TRBV9 with TRBJ1-1, with 8 bases identical to TRBD1. The V and J ends lost 3 bases and 4 bases, in that order; junction bases with no gene match: 8. The CDR3 length is 15 residues. CDR1 SGDLS and CDR2 YYNGEE come from the germline V gene. CDR3 sequence (DNA): TGTGCCAGCAGCGAAAGACAGGGGAGTTCCACTGAAGCTTTCTTT. This sequence encodes CASSERQGSSTEAFF.

J is TRBJ1-1 and V is TRBV6-1; no clear D. Germline V gene data show CDR1 as MNHNS and CDR2 as SASEGT. This CDR3 is built from 12 residues. The V gene lost 6 bases and the J gene lost 8 bases, with 13 bases spanning the gap. The CDR3 sequence is CASRSGIREAFF. The CDR3 DNA reads TGTGCCAGCAGGTCGGGGATCCGCGAAGCTTTCTTT.

V and J are TRBV27 and TRBJ2-2; 7 bases agree with TRBD1. Germline CDR1 and CDR2: MNHEY and SMNVEV (reference sequence). The CDR3 runs to 16 residues. J gave up 1 base and V 5 bases, and 7 bases lay outside the gene matches. DNA for the CDR3: TGTGCCAGCAGTCCCATGACAGGGAGGAACACCGGGGAGCTGTTTTTT. Amino acid sequence: CASSPMTGRNTGELFF.

The chain combines TRBV19 with TRBJ2-7, with 9 bases that match TRBD1. Germline values: CDR1 LNHDA, CDR2 SQIVND (reference sequence). There are 14 residues in the CDR3. J was trimmed by 2 bases and V by 3 bases; bases with no gene match: 2. The chain's CDR3 is CASSINRGPYEQYF. The CDR3 nucleotides read TGTGCCAGTAGTATTAACAGGGGGCCCTACGAGCAGTACTTC.

The rearrangement links TRBV7-9 to TRBJ2-1; D perhaps matches TRBD1 (6 bases). V was clipped by 4 bases and J by 9 bases, with 22 bases between them. The CDR3 has 16 amino acids. Germline assignment: CDR1 SEHNR and CDR2 FQNEAQ (reference sequence). CDR3 in DNA: TGTGCCAGCAGCTCTACACAGGGTTCGGGTCAGGGTGAGCAGTTCTTC. Encoded protein: CASSSTQGSGQGEQFF.

The chain links TRBV6-5 to TRBJ2-7; 8 nucleotides line up with TRBD1. The length of the CDR3 is 13 residues. The J segment lost 3 bases and the V segment lost 5 bases, leaving 3 bases of the junction unmatched. Germline values: CDR1 MNHEY, CDR2 SVGAGI. CDR3 coding DNA: TGTGCCAGCAGTACGGGGACAGGCTACGAGCAGTACTTC. Translating it yields CASSTGTGYEQYF.

The gene calls are TRBV6-5 and TRBJ2-5, with D unclear. Trimming left V 3 bases short and J 4 bases short, with 9 bases between. The V gene's germline CDR1 is MNHEY and CDR2 SVGAGI. The length of the CDR3 is 13 residues. The CDR3, as DNA: TGTGCCAGCAGTTATGGTTCAGGAGAGACCCAGTACTTC. Residues: CASSYGSGETQYF.

This chain uses TRBV4-3 with TRBJ1-6; D unresolved. Deletions cut 2 bases from V and 10 bases from J, with 12 bases between. The CDR3 contains 14 residues. From germline, CDR1 is LGHNA and CDR2 YSLEER. CDR3 in amino acids: CASSQKRGESPLHF. DNA of the CDR3: TGCGCCAGCAGCCAAAAAAGAGGAGAATCACCCCTCCACTTT.

This chain connects TRBV28 to TRBJ1-1; D remains ambiguous. Germline CDR1 MDHEN, CDR2 SYDVKM. The CDR3 has 15 amino acids. V lost 6 bases to trimming and J lost 2 bases, with 16 bases between them. For the CDR3, the DNA is TGTGCCAGCAGAACTCCCTCCAATTATAACACTGAAGCTTTCTTT. This sequence encodes CASRTPSNYNTEAFF.

V usage is TRBV18 and J usage is TRBJ2-3; 8 bases fit TRBD1. Germline V gene sequence: CDR1 KGHSH, CDR2 LQKENI. The ends lost 4 bases at V and 4 bases at J; junction bases unmatched: 4. The CDR3 loop spans 14 amino acids. The CDR3 DNA reads as TGTGCCAGCTCACGGGACAGGCTCGCAGATACGCAGTATTTT. Amino acid sequence: CASSRDRLADTQYF. The full variable domain, rest sourced from reference TRBV18 and TRBJ2-3, is NAGVMQNPRHLVRRRGQEARLRCSPMKGHSHVYWYRQLPEEGLKFMVYLQKENIIDESGMPKERFSAEFPKEGPSILRIQQVVRGDSAAYFCASSRDRLADTQYFGPGTRLTVL.

The table lists this clone with a few counts. J is TRBJ1-1 and V is TRBV5-1, with D possibly matching TRBD1 (5 bases). This CDR3 has 14 residues. V lost 4 bases to trimming and J lost 2 bases, with 12 bases between them. Per germline, CDR1 SGHRS and CDR2 YFSETQ. In DNA, the CDR3 is TGCGCCAGCAGCCCTCAAACAGGAAACACTGAAGCTTTCTTT. It specifies CASSPQTGNTEAFF.

This chain connects TRBV19 to TRBJ1-2; TRBD1 is a possible D gene (6 bases). This CDR3 has 14 amino acids. Germline V gives CDR1 LNHDA, CDR2 SQIVND (reference sequence). The germline V and J ends were trimmed by 9 bases and 4 bases, with 18 bases remaining between them. Here the CDR3 reads CASLFQGSGYGYTF. In DNA, the CDR3 is TGTGCCAGCCTATTTCAGGGGTCTGGCTATGGCTACACCTTC. The entire variable domain, with the rest obtained from reference TRBV19 and TRBJ1-2, is as follows: DGGITQSPKYLFRKEGQNVTLSCEQNLNHDAMYWYRQDPGQGLRLIYYSQIVNDFQKGDIAEGYSVSREKKESFPLTVTSAQKNPTAFYLCASLFQGSGYGYTFGSGTRLTVV.